The 22 T cell receptor beta chains presented below share a single source sample, sequenced in a study of T cells in narcolepsy. Here immunoSEQ multiplex PCR was the method, and the copy in TCRdb shows in-frame clones only, minus some. The data show fewer than 35,000 clones, with more than 75% seen just once and roughly 2.6% held by the top ten. Sequenced material: CD45RA- memory CD4+ T cells from PBMCs. These receptors originate from a human donor with narcolepsy.

About this clone itself: Other DNA sequences of this sample code for an identical CDR3. This rearrangement joins TRBV30 to TRBJ1-2; D is ambiguous. V was pared by 0 bases and J by 5 bases, with 10 bases between. Germline loops: CDR1 GTSNPN, CDR2 SVGIG (reference sequence). The CDR3 runs 13 residues. This CDR3 reads CAWSVLGGYGYTF. In nucleotides, the CDR3 is TGTGCCTGGAGTGTACTGGGAGGGTATGGCTACACCTTC. Looking up the rest from reference TRBV30 and TRBJ1-2 gives the full variable domain: SQTIHQWPATLVQPVGSPLSLECTVEGTSNPNLYWYRQAAGRGLQLLFYSVGIGQISSEVPQNLSASRPQDRQFILSSKKLLLSDSGFYLCAWSVLGGYGYTFGSGTRLTVV.

In this sample, this clone is medium-sized. CDR3 coding DNA: TGTGCCAGCAGACAGGGCACAGATACGCAGTATTTT. This translates into CASRQGTDTQYF. The chain recombines TRBV21-1 with TRBJ2-3; the table's TRBD1 call for D was not verified on the DNA. TRBV21-1 constitutes a pseudogene. CDR3 length: 12 residues.

This clone was recorded a few times. The chain links TRBV6-1 to TRBJ1-2, with a tentative D call TRBD1 (6 bases). Looked up from germline, CDR1 is MNHNS and CDR2 is SASEGT. The CDR3 totals 14 residues. V gave up 5 bases and J gave up 2 bases, with 12 bases separating them. The CDR3 sequence: CASSSGRGNYGYTF. The CDR3 DNA is TGTGCCAGCAGTTCTGGCAGGGGCAACTATGGCTACACCTTC.

This clone was detected only a few times. This rearrangement joins TRBV6-4 to TRBJ1-1, with a weak D call TRBD1 (5 bases). V gave up 8 bases and J gave up 1 base, with 17 bases separating them. Germline-derived CDR1 and CDR2 are MRHNA and SNTAGT. The CDR3 loop spans 15 amino acids. CDR3 DNA sequence: TGTGCCAGCTCACGTCCGACAGCCCCGAACACTGAAGCTTTCTTT. Its translation is CASSRPTAPNTEAFF.

The chain uses TRBV2 and TRBJ2-2, with 10 nucleotides matching TRBD2. The germline gives CDR1 SNHLY, CDR2 FYNNEI. CDR3 size: 15 residues. V dropped 6 bases and J dropped 7; count of bases not matched to a gene: 8. CDR3 sequence: CASRLSGGAGGELFF. The CDR3 DNA reads as TGTGCCAGCAGGCTAAGCGGGGGGGCCGGCGGGGAGCTGTTTTTT. Using reference TRBV2 and TRBJ2-2 for the parts outside the CDR3, the full variable domain is EPEVTQTPSHQVTQMGQEVILRCVPISNHLYFYWYRQILGQKVEFLVSFYNNEISEKSEIFDDQFSVERPDGSNFTLKIRSTKLEDSAMYFCASRLSGGAGGELFFGEGSRLTVL.

Here the CDR3 DNA reads TGTGCCAGCAGCCTAACTAGCGGGGGAAGGGGCGAGCAGTACTTC. It translates to CASSLTSGGRGEQYF. The V call is TRBV11-2, the J call TRBJ2-7; 11 nucleotides line up with TRBD2. The CDR3 runs 15 residues. The J segment lost 6 bases and the V segment lost 5 bases, leaving 9 bases of the junction unmatched. Germline V gene sequence: CDR1 SGHAT, CDR2 FQNNGV.

This clone has only a few counts. The chain couples TRBV29-1 to TRBJ2-7, with D possibly being TRBD2 (5 bases). There are 11 residues in the CDR3. Germline CDR1 is SQVTM and CDR2 is ANQGSEA. Deletions cut 4 bases from V and 3 bases from J, with 7 bases between. CDR3 in amino acids: CSVGEGYEQYF. Written as DNA, the CDR3 is TGCAGCGTTGGAGAGGGCTACGAGCAGTACTTC.

This clone appeared once. The chain combines TRBV11-2 with TRBJ1-4, with 9 nucleotides matching TRBD1. Trimming removed 11 bases from V and 7 bases from J; junction bases left unmatched: 11. The CDR3 is 14 residues long. The V gene's germline CDR1 is SGHAT and CDR2 FQNNGV. The CDR3 spells CACGGQGIGEKLFF. CDR3 sequence (DNA): TGTGCCTGTGGTGGACAGGGGATCGGTGAAAAACTGTTTTTT.

The chain employs TRBV28 and TRBJ1-5; TRBD1 is a possible D gene (5 bases). Trimming shortened V by 6 bases and J by 6 bases, and 15 bases separated the two germline ends. From germline, CDR1 is MDHEN and CDR2 SYDVKM. This CDR3 is 14 amino acids long. This chain's CDR3 is CASRMDPRGQPQHF. The CDR3, as DNA: TGTGCCAGCAGGATGGATCCGAGGGGTCAGCCCCAGCATTTT.

The chain combines TRBV9 with TRBJ1-5, with TRBD1 as a possible D gene (5 bases). The ends were cut back, 0 bases at V and 5 bases at J, with 12 bases in the middle. CDR1 SGDLS and CDR2 YYNGEE come from the germline V gene. There are 15 residues in the CDR3. As DNA, the CDR3 is TGTGCCAGCAGCGTAGCACCCACCAGGGATCAGCCCCAGCATTTT. This encodes CASSVAPTRDQPQHF.

CDR3 protein: CASSRPGQPFYGYTF. The CDR3 DNA follows: TGTGCCAGCAGCCGTCCGGGACAGCCCTTCTATGGCTACACCTTC. The rearrangement uses TRBV5-4 and TRBJ1-2; TRBD1 agrees at 7 bases. J was trimmed by 4 bases and V by 4 bases; bases with no gene match: 10. CDR1 is SGHNT and CDR2 is YYREEE in the germline V gene (reference sequence). This CDR3 spans 15 amino acids. Full variable domain (missing parts from reference TRBV5-4 and TRBJ1-2): ETGVTQSPTHLIKTRGQQVTLRCSSQSGHNTVSWYQQALGQGPQFIFQYYREEENGRGNFPPRFSGLQFPNYSSELNVNALELDDSALYLCASSRPGQPFYGYTFGSGTRLTVV.

The V gene is TRBV6-1, the J gene TRBJ2-5, with no clear D. CDR1 is MNHNS, CDR2 SASEGT, per germline. V dropped 5 bases and J dropped 5 bases, with 12 bases sitting between them. The CDR3 totals 13 residues. In DNA form, the CDR3 reads TGTGCCAGCAGTCGGAGTTCGGCGGAGACCCAGTACTTC. It yields the protein CASSRSSAETQYF.

This chain links TRBV5-1 with TRBJ2-5, with 7 bases identical to TRBD1. With 3 bases clipped from V and 5 bases from J, the junction kept 10 bases outside the gene matches. This CDR3 comprises 15 residues. Germline-derived CDR1 and CDR2 are SGHRS and YFSETQ. CDR3 protein: CASSSTGDRAETQYF. CDR3 DNA sequence: TGCGCCAGCAGCTCCACAGGGGATAGGGCTGAGACCCAGTACTTC.

V usage is TRBV1 and J usage is TRBJ2-7. TRBV1 is a listed pseudogene. This CDR3 comprises 14 residues. CDR3 region: CTSSPLRGNNEQYF. Written as DNA, the CDR3 is TGCACCAGCAGCCCCCTGAGGGGAAACAACGAGCAGTACTTC.

Turning to this clone: This sample includes further DNA sequences coding for the same CDR3. The genes are TRBV30 and TRBJ1-5; D perhaps matches TRBD1 (6 bases). The CDR3 is made up of 13 amino acids. V was clipped by 5 bases and J by 6 bases, with 14 bases between them. Germline V gene data show CDR1 as GTSNPN and CDR2 as SVGIG (reference sequence). CDR3 protein: CAWGGADVQPQHF. The CDR3 nucleotides are TGTGCCTGGGGGGGGGCGGACGTTCAGCCCCAGCATTTT.

V usage is TRBV5-1 and J usage is TRBJ2-3; D is possibly TRBD1 (7 bases). Germline V gene sequence: CDR1 SGHRS, CDR2 YFSETQ. Trimming stripped 3 bases from V and 3 bases from J, with 17 bases between. This CDR3 contains 16 residues. The CDR3 sequence: CASSSTGAGGTDTQYF. CDR3 coding DNA: TGCGCCAGCAGCTCTACCGGGGCAGGGGGGACAGATACGCAGTATTTT.

This clone was recorded only once. The chain links TRBV9 to TRBJ1-1; 7 bases fit TRBD1. Trimming at V came to 4 bases and at J to 1 base, leaving 7 bases not matched to a gene. The germline V gene encodes CDR1 SGDLS and CDR2 YYNGEE. CDR3 length equals 15 residues. The CDR3 region is CASSPLGQTNTEAFF. The CDR3 region has the DNA TGTGCCAGCAGCCCCCTGGGACAGACGAACACTGAAGCTTTCTTT.

The V and J genes are TRBV18 and TRBJ2-2; 9 bases agree with TRBD1. This CDR3 contains 15 residues. J was trimmed by 6 bases and V by 5 bases; bases with no gene match: 7. CDR1 and CDR2 from the germline V gene are KGHSH and LQKENI. CDR3 amino acids: CASSSDRGFAGELFF. The CDR3, as DNA: TGTGCCAGCTCATCGGACAGGGGATTCGCCGGGGAGCTGTTTTTT.

V and J are TRBV2 and TRBJ2-5, with D perhaps assigned TRBD1 or TRBD2 (5 bases each). The V end lost 6 bases, the J end lost 2 bases, and 10 bases lay between the germline ends. CDR1 and CDR2 (germline): SNHLY, FYNNEI. The length of the CDR3 is 13 residues. CDR3 loop: CASSRGWQETQYF. CDR3 bases: TGTGCCAGCAGCCGGGGCTGGCAAGAGACCCAGTACTTC.

Here the CDR3 reads CASSSWGSGTDTQYF. CDR3 bases: TGTGCCAGCAGTTCCTGGGGAAGCGGCACAGATACGCAGTATTTT. The chain combines TRBV27 with TRBJ2-3; D gene ambiguous. Trimming took off 4 bases at V and 1 base at J, with 12 bases between the two ends. The V gene's germline CDR1 is MNHEY and CDR2 SMNVEV (reference sequence). This CDR3 is 15 amino acids long.

A remark on this clone: The sample contains more than one DNA sequence encoding this CDR3. This chain uses TRBV7-3 with TRBJ1-1; 9 bases align to TRBD1. V gave up 3 bases and J gave up 5 bases; unmatched junction bases: 4. The CDR3 contains 14 residues. The germline V gene encodes CDR1 SGHTA and CDR2 FQGTGA. Here the CDR3 DNA reads TGTGCCAGCAGCTTGGGGACAGGGCGTACTGAAGCTTTCTTT. It translates to CASSLGTGRTEAFF.

This clone has just a few counts. The chain links TRBV13 to TRBJ1-4; 7 nucleotides line up with TRBD1. J lost 2 bases, V lost 8 bases, and 8 bases had no gene match. CDR1 is PRHDT, CDR2 FYEKMQ, per germline (reference sequence). This CDR3 is built from 15 residues. CDR3 in amino acids: CASGFSTGTNEKLFF. The CDR3, as DNA: TGTGCCAGCGGTTTCTCGACAGGGACTAATGAAAAACTGTTTTTT.